This T cell receptor (beta chain) was documented in a study of vaccination effects on CD4 cells after COVID-19. Sequenced by immunoSEQ multiplex PCR; TCRdb stores in-frame clones only, minus some. The sample holds tens of thousands of clones, around 70% seen once. Findings and limits, study-wide: Clones of infection and vaccine origin contracted markedly late after vaccination.

Pools of viral peptides were used by the ViraFEST assay to expand antigen-specific CD4+ T cells ahead of sequencing. Following a 10-day culture, CD4+ T cells were purified. People in the vaccine group had not been infected with SARS-CoV-2 before, and their nucleocapsid antibodies were negative. Wells containing two million PBMC each were cultured with about 9 IU/ml IL-2 and about 10 ug/ml peptides. At days 3 and 7, half of the medium was exchanged for IL-2 medium. Per the germline V gene, CDR1 is SGHAT and CDR2 is FQNNGV. The CDR3 is 12 amino acids. To note about this clone: Its target is unknown. Being one base from a much bigger clone, this may be a read error. Different DNA sequences within this sample yield the same CDR3.

The input for sequencing was CD4+ T cells from PBMCs cultured with HCoV-OC43 spike peptides, taken before COVID-19 vaccination. Subset of the sample: HCoV-OC43 spike overlapping peptide pool stimulation. This receptor was identified in a human donor who received a COVID-19 vaccine. The rearrangement joins TRBV11-2 to TRBJ2-3; TRBD2 is a possible D gene (5 bases). CDR3 loop: CASSSQRDTQYF. The CDR3 DNA follows: TGTGCCAGCAGCTCCCAGAGGGATACGCAATATTTT. Together with reference TRBV11-2 and TRBJ2-3, the CDR3 gives the full variable domain: EAGVAQSPRYKIIEKRQSVAFWCNPISGHATLYWYQQILGQGPKLLIQFQNNGVVDDSQLPKDRFSAERLKGVDSTLKIQPAKLEDSAVYLCASSSQRDTQYFGPGTRLTVL.